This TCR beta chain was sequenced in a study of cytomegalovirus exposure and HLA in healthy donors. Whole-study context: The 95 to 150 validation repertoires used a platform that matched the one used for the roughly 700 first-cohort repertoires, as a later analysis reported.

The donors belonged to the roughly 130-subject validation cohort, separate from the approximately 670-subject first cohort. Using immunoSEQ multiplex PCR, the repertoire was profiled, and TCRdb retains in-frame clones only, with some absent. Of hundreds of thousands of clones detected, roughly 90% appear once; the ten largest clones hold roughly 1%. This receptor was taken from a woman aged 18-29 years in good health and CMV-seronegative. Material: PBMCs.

The CDR3 nucleotides are TGCGCCAGCAGACGGGGGGGGAGCACAGATACGCAGTATTTT. It translates to CASRRGGSTDTQYF. V usage is TRBV5-1 and J usage is TRBJ2-3, with 8 bases matching TRBD2. V shed 5 bases, J shed 0 bases, and the junction held 2 bases outside the gene matches. Germline CDR1 SGHRS, CDR2 YFSETQ. CDR3 size: 14 residues.